These T cell receptor beta chains were read from a single sample in a study of shared clonotypes between healthy human individuals. Here immunoSEQ multiplex PCR was the method, and the copy in TCRdb shows in-frame clones only, minus some. The profile shows roughly 770,000 clones, approximately 96% of them singletons. The sample comprised naive CD8+ T cells sorted from blood. Source of these receptors: a man aged 30 to 39 in good health. The CDR3 runs from the conserved cysteine through the conserved F or W. A D gene is named only where the DNA matches it firmly.

d_call	j_call	v_call	cdr3_nt	cdr3_aa
NA	TRBJ2-1	TRBV5-6	TGTGCCAGCAGCTTGCCATACAATGAGCAGTTCTTC	CASSLPYNEQFF
NA	TRBJ2-7	TRBV7-9	TGTGCCAGCAGCAACAGCAATTCCTACGAGCAGTACTTC	CASSNSNSYEQYF
NA	TRBJ1-2	TRBV19	TGTGCCACCCCCGACGTGGGGAACTATGGCTACACCTTC	CATPDVGNYGYTF
TRBD2	TRBJ2-7	TRBV7-7	TGTGCCAGCAGCTTTTGGTCGGCCCGGAAGCGGGAATCTTACGAGCAGTACTTC	CASSFWSARKRESYEQYF
NA	TRBJ2-1	TRBV29-1	TGCAGCGTTGAACGGACAGAGTCAAGCTCCTACAATGAGCAGTTCTTC	CSVERTESSSYNEQFF
TRBD1	TRBJ2-7	TRBV2	TGTGCCAGCAGTGAAAGGAACAGGGGGTACGAGGAGCAGTACTTC	CASSERNRGYEEQYF
NA	TRBJ1-1	TRBV27	TGTGCCAGCCGTGGGACTCACCTAAACACTGAAGCTTTCTTT	CASRGTHLNTEAFF
TRBD2	TRBJ2-3	TRBV14	TGTGCCAGCAGCCTGCGGACTAGCGGGGCCCTCCGGGATACGCAGTATTTT	CASSLRTSGALRDTQYF
NA	TRBJ2-1	TRBV5-6	TGTGCCAGCAGCGGACCCGAGGACTTGGTGTACAATGAGCAGTTCTTC	CASSGPEDLVYNEQFF
TRBD1	TRBJ2-7	TRBV15	TGTGCCACCAGCAGAGTTGGCAGGGGGCGGCTCGAGCAGTACTTC	CATSRVGRGRLEQYF
NA	TRBJ2-2	TRBV6-5	TGTGCCAGCAGTTGGGGACAGAACACCGGGGAGCTGTTTTTT	CASSWGQNTGELFF